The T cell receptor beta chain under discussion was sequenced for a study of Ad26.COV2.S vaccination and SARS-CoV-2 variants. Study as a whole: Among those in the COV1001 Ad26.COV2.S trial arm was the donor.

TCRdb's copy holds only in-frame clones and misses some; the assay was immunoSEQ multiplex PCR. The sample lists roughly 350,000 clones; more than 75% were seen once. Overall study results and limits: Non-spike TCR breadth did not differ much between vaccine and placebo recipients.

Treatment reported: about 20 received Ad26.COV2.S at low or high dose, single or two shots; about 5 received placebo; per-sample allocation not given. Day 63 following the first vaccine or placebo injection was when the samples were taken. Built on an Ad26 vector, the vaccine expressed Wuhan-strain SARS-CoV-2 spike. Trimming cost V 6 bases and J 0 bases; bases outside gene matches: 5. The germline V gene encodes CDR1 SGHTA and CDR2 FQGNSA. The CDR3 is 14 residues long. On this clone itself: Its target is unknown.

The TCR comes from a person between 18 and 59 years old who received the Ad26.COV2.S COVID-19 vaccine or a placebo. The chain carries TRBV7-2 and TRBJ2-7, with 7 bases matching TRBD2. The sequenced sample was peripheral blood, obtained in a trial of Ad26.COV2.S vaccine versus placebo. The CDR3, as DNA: TGTGCCAGCAGTAGTGGCGGGGGCTCCTACGAGCAGTACTTC. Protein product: CASSSGGGSYEQYF.